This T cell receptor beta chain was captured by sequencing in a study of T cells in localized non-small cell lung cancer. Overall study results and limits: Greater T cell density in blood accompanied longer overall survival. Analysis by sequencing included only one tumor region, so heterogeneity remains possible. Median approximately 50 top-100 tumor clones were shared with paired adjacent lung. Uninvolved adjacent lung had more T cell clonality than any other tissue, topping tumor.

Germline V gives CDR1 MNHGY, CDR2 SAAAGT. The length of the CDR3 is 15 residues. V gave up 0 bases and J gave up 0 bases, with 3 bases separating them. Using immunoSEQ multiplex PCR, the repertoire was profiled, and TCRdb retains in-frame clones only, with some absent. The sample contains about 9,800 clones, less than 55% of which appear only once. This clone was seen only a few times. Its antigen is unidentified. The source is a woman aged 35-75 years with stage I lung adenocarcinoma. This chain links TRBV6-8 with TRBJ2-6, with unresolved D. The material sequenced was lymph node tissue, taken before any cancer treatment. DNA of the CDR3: TGTGCCAGCAGTTACTCGGTCTCTGGGGCCAACGTCCTGACTTTC. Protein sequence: CASSYSVSGANVLTF.